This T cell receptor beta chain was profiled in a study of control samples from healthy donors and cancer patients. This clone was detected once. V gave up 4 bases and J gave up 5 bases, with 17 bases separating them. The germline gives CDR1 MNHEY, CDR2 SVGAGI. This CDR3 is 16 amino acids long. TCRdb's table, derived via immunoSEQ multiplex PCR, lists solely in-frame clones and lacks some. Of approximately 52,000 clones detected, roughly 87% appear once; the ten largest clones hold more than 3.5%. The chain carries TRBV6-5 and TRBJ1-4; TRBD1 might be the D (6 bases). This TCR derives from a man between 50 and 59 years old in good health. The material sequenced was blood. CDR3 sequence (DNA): TGTGCCAGCAGTTCGAGTGGGCAGGGGAAAAATGAAAAACTGTTTTTT. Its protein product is CASSSSGQGKNEKLFF.